The rows below give T cell receptor beta chains drawn from one sample of a study of blood T cell repertoires in COVID-19. Assay: immunoSEQ multiplex PCR; the TCRdb copy retains only in-frame clones and omits some. This sample yields nearly 200,000 clones, of which approximately 82% are seen a single time; 6.5% to 8.5% belongs to the top ten. Sequenced material: peripheral blood. These receptors all come from a human donor with acute or convalescent COVID-19. The donor label of this sample is uncertain. CDR3s include the opening cysteine and the closing phenylalanine or tryptophan. A D gene is named only where the DNA matches it firmly. Size values are once, few and many counts, or a class for expanded clones, and some rows have none.

D gene	V gene	J gene	clone size	CDR3 DNA	CDR3 protein
-	TRBV24-1	TRBJ1-3	-	TGTGCCACCAGTGACGGGATCTCTGGAAACACCATATATTTT	CATSDGISGNTIYF
TRBD2	TRBV28	TRBJ2-7	-	TGTGCCAGCAGAACCGGGACTACCTCTCGTGAGCAGTACTTC	CASRTGTTSREQYF
-	TRBV10-3	TRBJ1-1	-	TGTGCCATCTCCCTTCAACAGCAAAACACTGAAGCTTTCTTT	CAISLQQQNTEAFF
TRBD1	TRBV2	TRBJ1-6	-	TGTGCCAGCACGGGACAGGGTATGTCACCCCTCCACTTT	CASTGQGMSPLHF
-	TRBV19	TRBJ1-2	-	TGTGCCAGTACCCCTCCGAGAGGGTTAAATGGCTACACCTTC	CASTPPRGLNGYTF
-	TRBV27	TRBJ1-1	once	TGTGCCAGCAGTTTAAGAGGGGCCCGGTTACGGGGGGAAGCTTTCTTT	CASSLRGARLRGEAFF
TRBD2	TRBV10-3	TRBJ2-5	-	TGTGCCATCAGTGAGGGTAGCGGGAAGCCTAAAGAGACCCAGTACTTC	CAISEGSGKPKETQYF
TRBD2	TRBV4-2	TRBJ2-7	-	TGTGCCAGCAGCCGGGGGGAGGGGACTATCTCCTACGAGCAGTACTTC	CASSRGEGTISYEQYF
TRBD2	TRBV2	TRBJ2-3	-	TGTGCCAGCAGACGGACTAGCGGGTATGGGGAGCAGTATTTT	CASRRTSGYGEQYF
-	TRBV25-1	TRBJ2-7	-	TGTGCCAGCAGTAGAGGGTACGAGCAGTACTTC	CASSRGYEQYF
-	TRBV12-3/TRBV12-4	TRBJ1-2	-	TGTGCCAGCAGTTTGAGAGTAAACTATGGCTACACCTTC	CASSLRVNYGYTF
TRBD2	TRBV5-4	TRBJ2-1	-	TGTGCCAGCCATCCTCGGACTAGGGACAATGAGCAGTTCTTC	CASHPRTRDNEQFF
TRBD1	TRBV6-5	TRBJ1-4	-	TGTGCCAGCAGGACAGGGGGGAGAACTAATGAAAAACTGTTTTTT	CASRTGGRTNEKLFF